These T cell receptor beta chains were read from a single sample in a study of molecular identifiers for immune sequencing clone quantification. Using its own MiXCR run on the PCR reads, TCRdb lists one record per CDR3 protein. The sample records about half a million distinct CDR3 sequences, around 23% being singletons. Sequencing was performed on naive CD8+ T cells from blood, with Jurkat cell RNA spiked in. The receptors come from a human donor in good health. Some libraries in this study had Jurkat cell RNA spiked in. CDR3s include the opening cysteine and the closing phenylalanine or tryptophan. The D gene is left open where the match is weak. Expanded clones get a size class; other rows say once, few or many, or leave the size out.

d_gene	j_gene	abundance	v_gene	CDR3aa	CDR3nt
-	TRBJ2-2	once	TRBV20-1	CSARPTSIPGELFF	TGCAGTGCTCGCCCGACTAGTATCCCCGGGGAGCTGTTTTTT
-	TRBJ2-1	-	TRBV9	CASSANSLPGDGEQFF	TGTGCCAGCAGCGCCAATAGCCTCCCAGGGGACGGTGAGCAGTTCTTC
-	TRBJ1-1	few	TRBV27	CASSWGDPNTEAFF	TGTGCCAGCAGTTGGGGCGATCCAAACACTGAAGCTTTCTTT
-	TRBJ2-2	few	TRBV7-9	CASSQILRGALNTGELFF	TGTGCCAGCAGCCAAATCCTCCGGGGGGCCTTGAACACCGGGGAGCTGTTTTTT
-	TRBJ2-7	-	TRBV6-2/TRBV6-3	CASSPDSYEQCF	TGTGCCAGCAGCCCGGACAGCTACGAGCAGTGCTTC
TRBD2	TRBJ2-1	few	TRBV30	CAWGRGSYNEQFF	TGTGCCTGGGGGAGGGGCTCCTACAATGAGCAGTTCTTC
-	TRBJ2-3	-	TRBV27	CASSYVSTSTDTQYF	TGTGCCAGCAGTTATGTCTCCACTAGCACAGATACGCAGTATTTT
-	TRBJ2-5	many	TRBV30	CAWSVGSGPQETQYF	TGTGCCTGGAGTGTAGGTTCCGGACCCCAAGAGACCCAGTACTTC
-	TRBJ1-1	-	TRBV20-1	CSTRKGQINTEAFF	TGCAGTACTAGAAAGGGTCAAATTAACACTGAAGCTTTCTTT
TRBD1	TRBJ2-1	-	TRBV18	CASSPSGQGRGEQFF	TGTGCCAGCTCACCTTCGGGACAGGGGCGAGGAGAGCAGTTCTTC
TRBD2	TRBJ2-3	-	TRBV19	CASNILAGGPGDTQYF	TGTGCCAGTAACATACTAGCGGGAGGGCCTGGGGATACGCAGTATTTT
-	TRBJ1-1	few	TRBV7-6	CASSLASGGTKQGTEAFF	TGTGCCAGCAGCTTAGCGTCCGGGGGAACAAAGCAGGGGACTGAAGCTTTCTTT
-	TRBJ2-2	few	TRBV5-6	CASSLNSGELFF	TGTGCCAGCAGCTTGAATTCCGGGGAGCTGTTTTTT
-	TRBJ2-7	few	TRBV30	CAWSVSHIFEQYF	TGTGCCTGGAGTGTATCCCACATCTTCGAGCAGTACTTC
TRBD2	TRBJ2-7	few	TRBV4-2	CASSQTAGGWEQYF	TGTGCCAGCAGCCAGACCGCGGGGGGCTGGGAGCAGTACTTC
-	TRBJ1-1	-	TRBV19	CASSPTGGTESFF	TGTGCCAGTAGTCCCACCGGGGGGACTGAATCTTTCTTT